These 2 T cell receptor beta chains share one sample of origin, sequenced in a study of monozygotic twins with inflammatory bowel disease. From its re-call of the 5' RACE reads, TCRdb lists each CDR3 protein once, without DNA. The table for this sample gives around 100,000 distinct CDR3 sequences. Sequenced input: blood. The receptor source for this set is a human donor with ulcerative colitis or Crohn's disease, or a healthy co-twin of an affected twin (not recorded which).

J is TRBJ1-5 and V is TRBV20-1. This CDR3 region has 15 residues. Germline CDR1 DFQATT, CDR2 SNEGSKA (reference sequence). CDR3 protein: CSAPLSKRSNQPQHF.

V gene TRBV6-5 combines with J gene TRBJ1-2; with no DNA, the TCRdb D assignment of TRBD1 cannot be verified. Per germline, CDR1 MNHEY and CDR2 SVGAGI. The CDR3 extends over 17 amino acids. CDR3 protein: CASSYSKRRGLDYGYTF.